A selection of T cell receptor beta chains follows, all from one sample in a study of Ad26.COV2.S vaccination and SARS-CoV-2 variants. Sequencing was performed with immunoSEQ multiplex PCR; in TCRdb, only in-frame clones are kept and a portion is missing. The table lists about 250,000 clones, 80% to 90% of them singletons, with less than 3.5% in the top ten. The sequenced sample was peripheral blood, obtained in a trial of Ad26.COV2.S vaccine versus placebo. Every receptor here comes from a person aged 18-60 years who received the Ad26.COV2.S COVID-19 vaccine or a placebo. Both conserved end residues are part of each CDR3. Fields, in order: V gene, clone size, J gene, D gene, CDR3 length, CDR3 protein, CDR3 DNA. A D gene is named only where the DNA matches it firmly. Some rows have no size entry. The others give once, few or many, or a class for an expanded clone.

v_gene: TRBV12-3/TRBV12-4; abundance: NA; j_gene: TRBJ1-1; d_gene: NA; len: 12; CDR3aa: CASRTRVTEAFF; CDR3nt: TGTGCCAGCAGGACTCGGGTCACTGAAGCTTTCTTT
v_gene: TRBV2; abundance: NA; j_gene: TRBJ2-7; d_gene: NA; len: 11; CDR3aa: CASTAAYEQYF; CDR3nt: TGTGCCAGCACGGCCGCCTACGAGCAGTACTTC
v_gene: TRBV27; abundance: NA; j_gene: TRBJ2-7; d_gene: NA; len: 13; CDR3aa: CASSKGRTYEQYF; CDR3nt: TGTGCCAGCTCAAAGGGAAGGACCTACGAGCAGTACTTC
v_gene: TRBV4-1; abundance: NA; j_gene: TRBJ2-7; d_gene: NA; len: 16; CDR3aa: CASSQDHGSVSYEQYF; CDR3nt: TGCGCCAGCAGCCAAGATCACGGGAGCGTCTCCTACGAGCAGTACTTC
v_gene: TRBV7-9; abundance: NA; j_gene: TRBJ2-3; d_gene: TRBD1; len: 15; CDR3aa: CASSGAQGATDTQYF; CDR3nt: TGTGCCAGCAGCGGCGCGCAGGGGGCCACAGATACGCAGTATTTT
v_gene: TRBV7-9; abundance: NA; j_gene: TRBJ2-1; d_gene: NA; len: 13; CDR3aa: CASSLGISGEQFF; CDR3nt: TGTGCCAGCAGCTTAGGTATTAGCGGCGAGCAGTTCTTC
v_gene: TRBV11-2; abundance: NA; j_gene: TRBJ1-3; d_gene: NA; len: 16; CDR3aa: CASSLDLWSSGNTIYF; CDR3nt: TGTGCCAGCAGCTTAGATTTGTGGAGCTCTGGAAACACCATATATTTT
v_gene: TRBV7-9; abundance: NA; j_gene: TRBJ2-3; d_gene: NA; len: 12; CDR3aa: CASSSGADTQYF; CDR3nt: TGTGCCAGCAGCTCAGGGGCAGATACGCAGTATTTT
v_gene: TRBV7-8; abundance: few; j_gene: TRBJ1-6; d_gene: NA; len: 13; CDR3aa: CASSLGGNSPLHF; CDR3nt: TGTGCCAGCAGCTTAGGGGGTAATTCACCCCTCCACTTT
v_gene: TRBV5-1; abundance: NA; j_gene: TRBJ2-1; d_gene: NA; len: 15; CDR3aa: CASSIGASSYNEQFF; CDR3nt: TGCGCCAGCAGCATTGGGGCGAGCTCCTACAATGAGCAGTTCTTC
v_gene: TRBV6-5; abundance: NA; j_gene: TRBJ1-1; d_gene: NA; len: 14; CDR3aa: CASSWGGANTEAFF; CDR3nt: TGTGCCAGCAGTTGGGGGGGGGCTAACACTGAAGCTTTCTTT
v_gene: TRBV16; abundance: once; j_gene: TRBJ2-1; d_gene: NA; len: 12; CDR3aa: CASSQSGAKQFF; CDR3nt: TGTGCCAGCAGCCAATCGGGGGCGAAGCAGTTCTTC
v_gene: TRBV12-3/TRBV12-4; abundance: NA; j_gene: TRBJ2-4; d_gene: TRBD2; len: 13; CDR3aa: CASRISGGNIQYF; CDR3nt: TGTGCCAGCAGGATTAGCGGGGGAAACATTCAGTACTTC
v_gene: TRBV11-2; abundance: NA; j_gene: TRBJ1-1; d_gene: NA; len: 15; CDR3aa: CASSLERVLGTEAFF; CDR3nt: TGTGCCAGCAGCTTAGAAAGGGTATTAGGGACTGAAGCTTTCTTT
v_gene: TRBV4-1; abundance: NA; j_gene: TRBJ2-5; d_gene: TRBD2; len: 15; CDR3aa: CASSPGPGGRETQYF; CDR3nt: TGCGCCAGCAGCCCCGGACCGGGGGGGCGGGAGACCCAGTACTTC
v_gene: TRBV7-9; abundance: NA; j_gene: TRBJ1-1; d_gene: TRBD1; len: 15; CDR3aa: CASSTTTGADTEAFF; CDR3nt: TGTGCCAGCAGCACAACGACAGGGGCTGACACTGAAGCTTTCTTT
v_gene: TRBV7-9; abundance: NA; j_gene: TRBJ1-1; d_gene: TRBD1; len: 15; CDR3aa: CARREWGQENTEAFF; CDR3nt: TGTGCCAGAAGAGAGTGGGGACAGGAGAACACTGAAGCTTTCTTT
v_gene: TRBV5-1; abundance: NA; j_gene: TRBJ2-3; d_gene: NA; len: 16; CDR3aa: CASSPGTIIGTDTQYF; CDR3nt: TGCGCCAGCAGCCCCGGGACCATCATAGGCACAGATACGCAGTATTTT